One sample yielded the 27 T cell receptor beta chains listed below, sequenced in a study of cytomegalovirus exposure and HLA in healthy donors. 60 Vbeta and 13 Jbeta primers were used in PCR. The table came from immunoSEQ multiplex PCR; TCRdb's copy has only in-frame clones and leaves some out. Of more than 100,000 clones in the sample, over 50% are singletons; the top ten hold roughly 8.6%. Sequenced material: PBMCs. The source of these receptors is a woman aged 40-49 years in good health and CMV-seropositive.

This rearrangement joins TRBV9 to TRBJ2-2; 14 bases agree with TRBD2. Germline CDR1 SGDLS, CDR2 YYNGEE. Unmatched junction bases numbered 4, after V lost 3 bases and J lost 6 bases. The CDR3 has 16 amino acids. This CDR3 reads CASSAGLAGAPGELFF. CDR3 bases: TGTGCCAGCAGCGCGGGACTAGCGGGAGCCCCCGGGGAGCTGTTTTTT.

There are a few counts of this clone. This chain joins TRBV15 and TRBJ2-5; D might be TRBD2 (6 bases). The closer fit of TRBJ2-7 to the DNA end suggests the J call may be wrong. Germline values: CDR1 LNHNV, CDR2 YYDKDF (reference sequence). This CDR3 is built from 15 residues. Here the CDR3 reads CATSRDRGGYYEQYF. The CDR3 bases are TGTGCCACCAGCAGAGATCGGGGAGGATACTACGAGCAGTACTTC.

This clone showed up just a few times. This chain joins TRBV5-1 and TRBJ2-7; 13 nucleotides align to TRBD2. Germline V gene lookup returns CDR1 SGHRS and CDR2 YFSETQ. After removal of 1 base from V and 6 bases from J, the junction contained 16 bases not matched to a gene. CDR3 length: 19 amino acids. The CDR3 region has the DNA TGCGCCAGCAGCTTGAAGGGGACAGGTGGACTAGCGGGAGCCCGCGAGCAGTACTTC. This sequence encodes CASSLKGTGGLAGAREQYF.

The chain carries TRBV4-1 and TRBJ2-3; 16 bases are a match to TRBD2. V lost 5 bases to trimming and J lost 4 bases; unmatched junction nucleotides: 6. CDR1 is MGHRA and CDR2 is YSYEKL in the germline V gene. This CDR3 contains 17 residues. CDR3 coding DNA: TGCGCCAGCAGCGACCCCGGGACTAGCGGGGGGGCAGATACGCAGTATTTT. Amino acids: CASSDPGTSGGADTQYF.

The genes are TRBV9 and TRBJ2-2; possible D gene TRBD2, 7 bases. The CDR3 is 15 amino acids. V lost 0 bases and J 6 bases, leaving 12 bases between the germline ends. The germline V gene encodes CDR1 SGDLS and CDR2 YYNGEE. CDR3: CASSVVGAGAGELFF. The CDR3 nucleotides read TGTGCCAGCAGCGTAGTGGGGGCGGGAGCCGGGGAGCTGTTTTTT.

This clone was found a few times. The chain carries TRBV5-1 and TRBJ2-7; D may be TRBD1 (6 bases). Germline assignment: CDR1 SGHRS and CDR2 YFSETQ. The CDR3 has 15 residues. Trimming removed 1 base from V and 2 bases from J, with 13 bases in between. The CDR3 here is CASSLIGGSTYEQYF. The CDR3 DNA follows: TGCGCCAGCAGCTTGATAGGGGGATCGACCTACGAGCAGTACTTC.

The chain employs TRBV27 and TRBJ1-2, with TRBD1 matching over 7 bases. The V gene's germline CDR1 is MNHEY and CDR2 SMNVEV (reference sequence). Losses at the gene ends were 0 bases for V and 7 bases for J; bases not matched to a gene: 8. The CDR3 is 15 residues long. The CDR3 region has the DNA TGTGCCAGCAGTTTATCGAACAGGGGCCATGGTGGCTACACCTTC. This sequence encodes CASSLSNRGHGGYTF.

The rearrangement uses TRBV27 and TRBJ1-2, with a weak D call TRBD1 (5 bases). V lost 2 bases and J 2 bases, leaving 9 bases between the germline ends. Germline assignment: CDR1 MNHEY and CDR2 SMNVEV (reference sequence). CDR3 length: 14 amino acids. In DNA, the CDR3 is TGTGCCAGCAGTTTAACCCCAGGGAACTATGGCTACACCTTC. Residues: CASSLTPGNYGYTF.

CDR3 in DNA: TGTGCCAGCAGTTTTTGGCTAGCGGGAGGAATATCCTACAATGAGCAGTTCTTC. This codes for CASSFWLAGGISYNEQFF. The chain employs TRBV27 and TRBJ2-1; 11 nucleotides match TRBD2. The junction had 8 bases not matched to a gene; V was cut back by 3 bases and J by 1 base. In germline, CDR1 is MNHEY, CDR2 SMNVEV (reference sequence). This CDR3 spans 18 amino acids.

In DNA, the CDR3 is TGTGCCAGCAGCCAGCGACAGGGGCGCTCTGGAAACACCATATATTTT. Protein sequence: CASSQRQGRSGNTIYF. This sequence joins TRBV13 and TRBJ1-3; TRBD1 matches at 8 bases. Per germline, CDR1 PRHDT and CDR2 FYEKMQ (reference sequence). The CDR3 extends over 16 amino acids. V lost 5 bases to trimming and J lost 0 bases; unmatched junction nucleotides: 6. Full variable domain (rest looked up from reference TRBV13 and TRBJ1-3): AAGVIQSPRHLIKEKRETATLKCYPIPRHDTVYWYQQGPGQDPQFLISFYEKMQSDKGSIPDRFSAQQFSDYHSELNMSSLELGDSALYFCASSQRQGRSGNTIYFGEGSWLTVV.

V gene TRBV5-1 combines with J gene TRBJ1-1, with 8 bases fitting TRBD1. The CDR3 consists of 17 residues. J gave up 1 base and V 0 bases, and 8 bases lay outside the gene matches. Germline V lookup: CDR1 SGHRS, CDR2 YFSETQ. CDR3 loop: CASSLGQGSHSNTEAFF. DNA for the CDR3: TGCGCCAGCAGCTTGGGACAGGGGAGCCATTCGAACACTGAAGCTTTCTTT.

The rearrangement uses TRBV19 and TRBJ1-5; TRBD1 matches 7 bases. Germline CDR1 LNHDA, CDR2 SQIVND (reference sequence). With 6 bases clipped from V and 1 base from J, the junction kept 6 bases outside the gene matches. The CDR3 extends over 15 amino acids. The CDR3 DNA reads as TGTGCCAGTAGACCCCGACAGGGAAGCAATCAGCCCCAGCATTTT. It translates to CASRPRQGSNQPQHF.

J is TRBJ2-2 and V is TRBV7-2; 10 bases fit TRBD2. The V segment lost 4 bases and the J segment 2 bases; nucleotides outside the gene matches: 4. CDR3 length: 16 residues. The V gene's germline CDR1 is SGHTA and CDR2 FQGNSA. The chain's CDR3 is CASSSRLAGNTGELFF. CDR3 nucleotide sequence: TGTGCCAGCAGCTCCAGACTAGCGGGTAACACCGGGGAGCTGTTTTTT.

The CDR3 reads CASSSPGLAGVNEQFF. CDR3 nucleotides: TGTGCCAGCAGCTCCCCGGGACTAGCGGGGGTGAATGAGCAGTTCTTC. The chain joins TRBV5-4 to TRBJ2-1; 14 positions match TRBD2. V trimming: 3 bases; J trimming: 7 bases; junction bases outside the gene matches: 6. The CDR3 sequence is 16 residues long. The V gene's germline CDR1 is SGHNT and CDR2 YYREEE (reference sequence).

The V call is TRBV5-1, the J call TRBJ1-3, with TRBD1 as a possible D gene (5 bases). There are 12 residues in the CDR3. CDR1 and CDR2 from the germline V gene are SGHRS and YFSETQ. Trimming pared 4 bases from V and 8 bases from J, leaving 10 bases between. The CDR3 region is CASSPTGDTIYF. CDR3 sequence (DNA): TGCGCCAGCAGCCCTACAGGAGACACCATATATTTT.

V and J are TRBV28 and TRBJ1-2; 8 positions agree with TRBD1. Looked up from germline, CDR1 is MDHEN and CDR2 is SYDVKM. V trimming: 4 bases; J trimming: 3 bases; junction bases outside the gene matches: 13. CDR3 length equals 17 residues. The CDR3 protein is CASSSYSSDRGYYGYTF. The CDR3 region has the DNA TGTGCCAGCAGTTCATACTCATCTGACAGGGGCTACTATGGCTACACCTTC.

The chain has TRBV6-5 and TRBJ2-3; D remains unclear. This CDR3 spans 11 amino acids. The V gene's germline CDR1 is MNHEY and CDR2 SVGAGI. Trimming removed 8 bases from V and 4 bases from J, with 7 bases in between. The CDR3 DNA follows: TGTGCCAGCCGAGAGGCAGATACGCAGTATTTT. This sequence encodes CASREADTQYF.

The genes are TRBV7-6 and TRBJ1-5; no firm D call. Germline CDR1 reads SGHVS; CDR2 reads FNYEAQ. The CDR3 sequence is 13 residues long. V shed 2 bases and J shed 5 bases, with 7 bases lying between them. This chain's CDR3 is CASSLFVDQPQHF. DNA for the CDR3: TGTGCCAGCAGCTTATTCGTAGATCAGCCCCAGCATTTT.

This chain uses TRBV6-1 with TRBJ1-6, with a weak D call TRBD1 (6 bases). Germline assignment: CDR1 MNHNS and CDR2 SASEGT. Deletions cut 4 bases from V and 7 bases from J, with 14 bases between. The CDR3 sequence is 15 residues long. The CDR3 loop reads CASSADSIVNSPLHF. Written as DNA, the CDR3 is TGTGCCAGCAGTGCGGACAGTATAGTCAATTCACCCCTCCACTTT.

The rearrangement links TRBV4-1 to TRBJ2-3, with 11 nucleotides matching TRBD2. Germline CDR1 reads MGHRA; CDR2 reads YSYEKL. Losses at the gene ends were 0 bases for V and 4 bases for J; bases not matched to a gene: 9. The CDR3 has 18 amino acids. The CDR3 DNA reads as TGCGCCAGCAGCCAAGATCCGTCGACTAGCGGGGTCTCAGATACGCAGTATTTT. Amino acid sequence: CASSQDPSTSGVSDTQYF.

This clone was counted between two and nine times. DNA for the CDR3: TGTGCCAGCAGCAAAGCCCGGGACTCACACTCTGGGGCCAACGTCCTGACTTTC. Its translation is CASSKARDSHSGANVLTF. J is TRBJ2-6 and V is TRBV21-1; the DNA was not compared with TRBD2, the D call given in the table. TRBV21-1 is noted as a pseudogene. The CDR3 totals 18 residues.

The CDR3 spells CASGQTSTNEKLFF. The CDR3, as DNA: TGTGCCTCGGGACAGACTTCAACTAATGAAAAACTGTTTTTT. The genes are TRBV18 and TRBJ1-4; TRBD1 matches at 7 bases. This CDR3 has 14 amino acids. The germline V gene encodes CDR1 KGHSH and CDR2 LQKENI. The V segment lost 11 bases and the J segment 0 bases; nucleotides outside the gene matches: 6.

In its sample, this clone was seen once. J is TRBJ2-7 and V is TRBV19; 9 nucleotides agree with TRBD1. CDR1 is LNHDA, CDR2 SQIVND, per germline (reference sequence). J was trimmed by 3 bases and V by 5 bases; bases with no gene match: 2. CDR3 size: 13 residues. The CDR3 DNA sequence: TGTGCCAGTAGTTCGACAGGGGGCTACGAGCAGTACTTC. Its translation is CASSSTGGYEQYF.

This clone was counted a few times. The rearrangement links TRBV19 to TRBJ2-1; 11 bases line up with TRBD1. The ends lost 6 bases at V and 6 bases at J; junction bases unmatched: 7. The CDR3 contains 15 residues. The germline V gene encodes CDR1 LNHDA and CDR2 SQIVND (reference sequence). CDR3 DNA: TGTGCCAGTAGACCCGGGACAGGGGGGTCCAATGAGCAGTTCTTC. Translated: CASRPGTGGSNEQFF. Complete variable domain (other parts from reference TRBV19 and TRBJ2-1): DGGITQSPKYLFRKEGQNVTLSCEQNLNHDAMYWYRQDPGQGLRLIYYSQIVNDFQKGDIAEGYSVSREKKESFPLTVTSAQKNPTAFYLCASRPGTGGSNEQFFGPGTRLTVL.

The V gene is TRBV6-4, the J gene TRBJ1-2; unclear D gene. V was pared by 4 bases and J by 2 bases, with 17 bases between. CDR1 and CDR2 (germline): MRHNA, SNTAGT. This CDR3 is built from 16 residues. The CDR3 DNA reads TGTGCCAGCAGTGTCTCCCTGGGTCGCAGGAACTATGGCTACACCTTC. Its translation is CASSVSLGRRNYGYTF.

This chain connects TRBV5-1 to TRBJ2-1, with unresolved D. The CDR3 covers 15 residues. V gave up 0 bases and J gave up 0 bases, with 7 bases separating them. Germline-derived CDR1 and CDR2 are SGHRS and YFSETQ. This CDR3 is CASSLDPSSYNEQFF. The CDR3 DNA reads TGCGCCAGCAGCTTGGACCCGAGCTCCTACAATGAGCAGTTCTTC.

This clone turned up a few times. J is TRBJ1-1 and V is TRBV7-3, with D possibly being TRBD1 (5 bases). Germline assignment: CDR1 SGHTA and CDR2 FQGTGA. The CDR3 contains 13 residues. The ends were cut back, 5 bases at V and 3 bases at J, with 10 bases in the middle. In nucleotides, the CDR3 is TGTGCCAGCAGCCAGGGTGGGGACACTGAAGCTTTCTTT. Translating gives CASSQGGDTEAFF.